This is a list of T cell receptor beta chains from one sample in a study of cytomegalovirus exposure and HLA in healthy donors. The protocol was immunoSEQ multiplex PCR, while the TCRdb copy is restricted to in-frame clones and leaves out a portion. In the table there are about 140,000 clones, 70% to 85% of which are singletons. The specimen sequenced was PBMCs. The receptors were gathered from a man aged 30 to 39 in good health and CMV-seropositive. The CDR3 runs from the conserved cysteine through the conserved F or W. Each record gives: J gene, clone size, V gene, D gene, CDR3 DNA, CDR3 protein. D genes are given only for firm matches. Expanded clones are given a class, and other clones once, few, many or no size at all.

TRBJ2-7	-	TRBV4-1	-	TGCGCCAGCAGCCAGAGTGAGGGCCACGAGCAGTACTTC	CASSQSEGHEQYF
TRBJ2-2	once	TRBV11-3	-	TGTGCCAGCAGCGCAGGGGAAACCGGGGAGCTGTTTTTT	CASSAGETGELFF
TRBJ1-2	once	TRBV7-2	-	TGTGCCAGCAGCCTAGGACAGCCCGCTAACTATGGCTACACCTTC	CASSLGQPANYGYTF
TRBJ2-1	-	TRBV6-4	TRBD2	TGTGCCAGCAGTTCGGGACTAGCGGAGAACAATGAGCAGTTCTTC	CASSSGLAENNEQFF
TRBJ2-5	few	TRBV14	-	TGTGCCAGCAGCCCGGGGACACTACTCCAAGAGACCCAGTACTTC	CASSPGTLLQETQYF
TRBJ1-2	-	TRBV5-1	TRBD1	TGCGCCAGCAGCACCGGGACAGCCTTAAGGGGCTACACCTTC	CASSTGTALRGYTF
TRBJ1-2	-	TRBV27	-	TGTGCCAGCAGCGCCACAGGGAACTATGGCTACACCTTC	CASSATGNYGYTF
TRBJ2-7	few	TRBV7-2	TRBD2	TGTGCCAGCAGCAGGGGAGGGTCCTACGAGCAGTACTTC	CASSRGGSYEQYF
TRBJ1-2	-	TRBV21-1	-	TGTGCCAGCAGCAAAGGAAACGCGACTAACTATGGCTACACCTTC	CASSKGNATNYGYTF
TRBJ2-7	-	TRBV29-1	-	TGCAGCGCCACCTGGCAGGGTACCTACGAGCAGTACTTC	CSATWQGTYEQYF
TRBJ2-3	-	TRBV15	TRBD2	TGTGCCACCAGCAGAGTCGGGGGGGGGCAGTATTTT	CATSRVGGGQYF
TRBJ1-1	-	TRBV9	TRBD1	TGTGCCAGCAGACCCGGACAGGGCAACACTGAAGCTTTCTTT	CASRPGQGNTEAFF
TRBJ2-5	-	TRBV4-1	-	TGCGCCAGCAGCACAGGGCCTATGGAGACCCAGTACTTC	CASSTGPMETQYF
TRBJ1-2	-	TRBV10-2	TRBD1	TGCGCCAGCAGTGATAGGGGGCCGATCTATGGCTACACCTTC	CASSDRGPIYGYTF
TRBJ2-1	once	TRBV5-6	TRBD2	TGTGCCAGCAGCTCTTGGGGGACTAGCATCTACAATGAGCAGTTCTTC	CASSSWGTSIYNEQFF
TRBJ2-1	-	TRBV19	TRBD2	TGTGCCAGTAGTGCTAGCGGGGGGGCCTACAATGAGCAGTTCTTC	CASSASGGAYNEQFF
TRBJ1-2	-	TRBV7-2	-	TGTGCCAGCAGCTTAGGGGGGGTGAGGATTAGCGGCTACACCTTC	CASSLGGVRISGYTF
TRBJ2-1	-	TRBV5-1	-	TGCGCCAGCAGCTTCGGGAGCGGTCGTTTTGGCAATGAGCAGTTCTTC	CASSFGSGRFGNEQFF
TRBJ1-5	-	TRBV15	-	TGTGCCACCAGCAGAGACCGGGTCCGAGGGACCCAGCATTTT	CATSRDRVRGTQHF
TRBJ2-7	once	TRBV6-5	-	TGTGCCACCCGGGGACAAACCTACGAGCAGTACTTC	CATRGQTYEQYF
TRBJ2-2	-	TRBV5-1	TRBD1	TGCGCCAGCAGCTTGGAAGGCAGGGGGCCAACCGGGGAGCTGTTTTTT	CASSLEGRGPTGELFF
TRBJ2-2	-	TRBV25-1	TRBD2	TGTGCCAGCAGAAGCGGGAGGGATGCCGGGGAGCTGTTTTTT	CASRSGRDAGELFF
TRBJ1-3	-	TRBV9	TRBD1	TGTGCCAGCAGCCCGGGAGGGACAGGGAACGGAAACACCATATATTTT	CASSPGGTGNGNTIYF
TRBJ2-7	-	TRBV18	-	TGTGCCAGCTCACCTCCTCGGTCGCTTCGGGACACCTCTTCCTACGAGCAGTACTTC	CASSPPRSLRDTSSYEQYF
TRBJ2-7	-	TRBV6-1	TRBD2	TGTGCCAGCAGTGGACCGGGACTAGCTCTACACGAGCAGTACTTC	CASSGPGLALHEQYF
TRBJ2-1	-	TRBV6-5	-	TGTGCCAGCAGCCGGGGGAATGAGCAGTTCTTC	CASSRGNEQFF
TRBJ2-7	-	TRBV6-1	-	TGTGCCAGCAGTGCGAGCATGACACTTACCTACGAGCAGTACTTC	CASSASMTLTYEQYF
TRBJ1-2	-	TRBV7-8	TRBD1	TGTGCCAGCAGCCCGCGACAGGGACGGGCGTATGGCTACACCTTC	CASSPRQGRAYGYTF
TRBJ1-1	-	TRBV29-1	-	TGCAGCGTTGACGGGGACTACACTGAAGCTTTCTTT	CSVDGDYTEAFF
TRBJ1-3	-	TRBV15	-	TGTGCCACCAGCAGAGACCAAGTAGTTGGAGTGTCAAGCTCTGGAAACACCATATATTTT	CATSRDQVVGVSSSGNTIYF
TRBJ1-6	-	TRBV5-6	TRBD1	TGTGCCAGCACCTTGGACAGGGGGAATTCACCCCTCCACTTT	CASTLDRGNSPLHF
TRBJ1-2	-	TRBV6-5	-	TGTGCCAGCAGACCCGCCCTGGCGGGCAACTATGGCTACACCTTC	CASRPALAGNYGYTF
TRBJ1-3	-	TRBV6-4	-	TGTGCCACCAGAGAGACAGAGTCTGGAAACACCATATATTTT	CATRETESGNTIYF
TRBJ2-2	once	TRBV10-2	TRBD1	TGCGCCAGCAAGACAGGGGTCGGCGGGGAGCTGTTTTTT	CASKTGVGGELFF
TRBJ2-1	-	TRBV30	TRBD2	TGTGCCTGGAGTGTACTGGGACTAGCGGGAGGGCCGGAGTACAATGAGCAGTTCTTC	CAWSVLGLAGGPEYNEQFF
TRBJ1-2	-	TRBV2	TRBD1	TGTGCCAGCAGTGGTAGGACAGGCAACTATGGCTACACCTTC	CASSGRTGNYGYTF
TRBJ2-3	-	TRBV7-9	TRBD2	TGTGCCAGCAGGCTACTAGCGGGAGGAGCAGATACGCAGTATTTT	CASRLLAGGADTQYF
TRBJ1-2	few	TRBV19	TRBD1	TGTGCCAGTAGTATCTCGCTGGACAGGCGCTACACCTTC	CASSISLDRRYTF
TRBJ2-1	-	TRBV29-1	TRBD1	TGCAGCGCTACGAGCGACAGGGGGAATGAGCAGTTCTTC	CSATSDRGNEQFF
TRBJ1-3	many	TRBV10-3	-	TGTGCCATCAGTGAGTCGATTAGGACATCTCACTCTGGAAACACCATATATTTT	CAISESIRTSHSGNTIYF
TRBJ2-1	-	TRBV7-3	TRBD2	TGTGCCAGCAGCTCGGTCGAGCGGGGTTACAATGAGCAGTTCTTC	CASSSVERGYNEQFF
TRBJ2-1	-	TRBV6-6	-	TGTGCCAGCAGTTACCCAGAGCAGTTCTTC	CASSYPEQFF
TRBJ2-1	-	TRBV7-9	-	TGTGCCAGCAGCTCATCCGACAGCTCCTACAATGAGCAGTTCTTC	CASSSSDSSYNEQFF
TRBJ2-5	-	TRBV9	TRBD2	TGTGCCAGCAGCGAGGGGACTAGATCCATTCAAGAGACCCAGTACTTC	CASSEGTRSIQETQYF
TRBJ1-2	-	TRBV7-8	-	TGTGCCAGCAGCACGGGGGTCTATGGCTACACCTTC	CASSTGVYGYTF
TRBJ1-2	-	TRBV19	-	TGTGCCAGTAGGGAGATGGCCTACTATGGCTACACCTTC	CASREMAYYGYTF
TRBJ1-2	-	TRBV5-1	TRBD1	TGCGCCAGCAGCCTACAGGGGGCAGAGTATGGCTACACCTTC	CASSLQGAEYGYTF
TRBJ2-7	-	TRBV6-6	TRBD2	TGTGCCAGCAGACCCCCCGGAGCGGGAAACTACGAGCAGTACTTC	CASRPPGAGNYEQYF